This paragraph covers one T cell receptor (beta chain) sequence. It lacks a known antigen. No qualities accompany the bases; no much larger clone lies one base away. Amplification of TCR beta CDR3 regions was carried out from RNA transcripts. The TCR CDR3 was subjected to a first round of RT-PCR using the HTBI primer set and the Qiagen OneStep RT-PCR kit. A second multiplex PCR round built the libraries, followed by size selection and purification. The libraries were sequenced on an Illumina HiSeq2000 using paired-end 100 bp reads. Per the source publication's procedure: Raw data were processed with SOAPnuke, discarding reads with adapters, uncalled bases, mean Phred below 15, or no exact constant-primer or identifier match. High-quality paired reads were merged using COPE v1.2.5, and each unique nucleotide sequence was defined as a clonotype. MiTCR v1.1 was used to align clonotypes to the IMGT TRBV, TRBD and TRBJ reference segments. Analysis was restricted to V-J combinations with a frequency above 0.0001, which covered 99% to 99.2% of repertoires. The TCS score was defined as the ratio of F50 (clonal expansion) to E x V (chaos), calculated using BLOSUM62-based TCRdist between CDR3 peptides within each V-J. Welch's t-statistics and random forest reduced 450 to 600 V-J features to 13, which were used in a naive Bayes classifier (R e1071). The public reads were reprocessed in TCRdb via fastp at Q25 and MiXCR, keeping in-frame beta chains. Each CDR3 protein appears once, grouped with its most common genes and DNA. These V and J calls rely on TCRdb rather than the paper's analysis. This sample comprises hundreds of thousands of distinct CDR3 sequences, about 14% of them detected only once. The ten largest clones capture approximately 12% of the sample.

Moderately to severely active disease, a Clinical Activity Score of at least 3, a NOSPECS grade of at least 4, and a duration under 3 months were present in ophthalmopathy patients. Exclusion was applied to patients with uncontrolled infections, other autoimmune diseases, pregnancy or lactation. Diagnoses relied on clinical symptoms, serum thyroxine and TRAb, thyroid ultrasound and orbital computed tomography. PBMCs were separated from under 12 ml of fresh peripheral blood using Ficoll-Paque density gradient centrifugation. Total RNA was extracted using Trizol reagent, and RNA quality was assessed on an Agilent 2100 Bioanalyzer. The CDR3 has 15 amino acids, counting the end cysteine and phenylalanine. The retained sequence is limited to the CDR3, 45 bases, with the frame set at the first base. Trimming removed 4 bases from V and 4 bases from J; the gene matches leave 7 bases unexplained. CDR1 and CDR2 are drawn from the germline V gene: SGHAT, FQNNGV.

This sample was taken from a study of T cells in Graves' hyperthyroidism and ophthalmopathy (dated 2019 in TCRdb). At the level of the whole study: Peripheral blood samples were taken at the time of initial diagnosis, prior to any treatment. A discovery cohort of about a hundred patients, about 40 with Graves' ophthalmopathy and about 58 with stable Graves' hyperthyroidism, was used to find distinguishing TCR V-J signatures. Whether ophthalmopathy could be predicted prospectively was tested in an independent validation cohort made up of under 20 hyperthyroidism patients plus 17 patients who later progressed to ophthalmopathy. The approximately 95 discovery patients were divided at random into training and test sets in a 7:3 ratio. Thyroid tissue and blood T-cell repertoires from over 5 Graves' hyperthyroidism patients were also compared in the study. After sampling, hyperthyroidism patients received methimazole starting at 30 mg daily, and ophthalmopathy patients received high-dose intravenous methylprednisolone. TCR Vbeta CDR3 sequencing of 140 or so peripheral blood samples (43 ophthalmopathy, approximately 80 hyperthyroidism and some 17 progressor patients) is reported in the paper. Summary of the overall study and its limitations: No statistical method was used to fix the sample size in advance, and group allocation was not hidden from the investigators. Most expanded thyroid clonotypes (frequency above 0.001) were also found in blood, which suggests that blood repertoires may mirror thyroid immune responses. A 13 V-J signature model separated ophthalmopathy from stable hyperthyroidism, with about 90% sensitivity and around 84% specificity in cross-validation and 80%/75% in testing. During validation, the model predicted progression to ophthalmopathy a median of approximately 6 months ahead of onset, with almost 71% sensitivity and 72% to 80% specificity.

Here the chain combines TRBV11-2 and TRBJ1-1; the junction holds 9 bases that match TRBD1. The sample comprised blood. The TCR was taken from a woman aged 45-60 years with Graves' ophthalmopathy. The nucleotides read TGTGCCAGCAGCTCATGGACAGGGGAGATCACTGAAGCTTTCTTT. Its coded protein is CASSSWTGEITEAFF.